One TCR beta chain is described in this entry. Its target antigen remains unknown. No much larger clone exists at a distance of one base, and base qualities are not known. Donors were healthy HIV-negative adults with no recently reported acute infections or vaccinations. Every donor was a Caucasian adult residing in Nashville, Tennessee, USA. CD4+ T cells were enriched through magnetic negative selection, after which naive cells were positively selected on CD45RA and the remaining negative fraction served as the memory subset. Blood was obtained by leukapheresis, after which PBMCs were separated by Ficoll-Histopaque density gradient centrifugation and cryopreserved in liquid nitrogen vapor phase. Analytical flow cytometry was used to check the purity and quantity of every magnetically sorted T cell population. From each sorted fraction, genomic DNA was isolated and quantified by UV absorbance on a Nanodrop 2000c.

This sample was included in a study of shared clonotypes between healthy human individuals (TCRdb year 2020). Background on the whole study: A few men and two women, aged 18 to 49 years, made up the cohort. For each donor, three plates each were used for CD4 naive and CD4 memory, two plates were used for CD8 naive, and one plate was used for CD8 memory. The study deeply sequenced blood TCR repertoires of 5 or 6 healthy adults to estimate repertoire size and the extent of clonotype sharing between individuals. To increase sequencing depth and limit assay-specific biases, different laboratories used diverse techniques to prepare libraries and sequence TCR repertoires. Per donor, leukapheresis produced somewhere between about 0.9 and 9 billion PBMCs.

The CDR3 runs 17 residues from the cysteine to the phenylalanine. Of the read, only the CDR3 DNA is kept; its 51 bases are in frame from base 1. Results the study describes overall, beyond this receptor: Only blood was sampled, and tissue TCR repertoires likely differ from those in blood. Based on pairwise subsampling, the degree of clonotype sharing among donors was expected to be affected by sequencing depth. Estimated clonotype richness was generally larger for naive than for memory subsets. Compared with non-shared clonotypes, the clonotypes found in all four sorted-subset donors had higher generation probabilities. Rarefaction of sorted-subset datasets indicated incomplete sequencing despite the large sequencing depth. About 5% of naive CD4, 3.5% of naive CD8, 2.3% of memory CD4, and 0.35% to 0.4% of memory CD8 clonotypes were shared across a few donors. Because the study included only a small number of donors, the genetic and exposure-history diversity represented was limited.

TCR CDR3 regions were amplified from genomic DNA by multiplex PCR using the deep immunoSEQ assay. Genomic DNA extracted from each cell subset was distributed evenly over all wells of several immunoSEQ 96-well plates, and each plate served as one replicate. For sorted subsets, each replicate PCR was loaded with roughly 0.2 ug genomic DNA, equivalent to 25,000 to 35,000 T cell genomes. Purified libraries were quantified with a Qubit 3.0 fluorometer, sized on a Bioanalyzer 2100, and re-quantified with the KAPA Library Quantification kit. Each immunoSEQ 96-well plate was sequenced on its own single-read 150-cycle Illumina NextSeq 550 flow cell. Per the authors' processing: Because the immunoSEQ output included only junctional sequences and no quality scores, the filtering could not be the same as the filtering used for full-length reads. Sequences were annotated with PyIR, a Python wrapper for IgBLAST v1.9, and V/J genes and CDR3 were assigned using IMGT germline references. Reads were filtered out if the reads had weak V/J assignments (E-value above 1e-6), no CDR3, stop codons, out-of-frame junctions, or ambiguous translated residues. V3J clonotypes were defined as sequences sharing an identical inferred V gene, J gene, and CDR3 amino acid sequence. To compute the percentage overlap between repertoires, the number of shared unique clonotypes was divided by the size of the smaller repertoire. Richness of each repertoire was evaluated using RTK rarefaction, the Chao1 estimator, and Recon v2.1 estimates of unobserved clonotypes. For all TCRbeta clonotypes obtained by the gDNA method from a few donors, generation probabilities were computed with OLGA. TCRdb holds this immuneACCESS table with in-frame rearrangements only. Some clones are missing; in checked studies, unresolved V genes explain under half, and the rest has no known cause. V and J calls and clone size are given by that table; D and trimming were obtained from the DNA. This sample holds under 200,000 clones; approximately 92% were observed only once. Approximately 0.07% of the sample goes to the ten largest clones.

This TCR derives from a woman aged 30 to 39 in good health. Sequencing was carried out using naive CD4+ T cells sorted from blood. In light of the paper, this sample's cell subset or site label describes: CD45RA+ positively selected. The chain employs TRBV21-1 and TRBJ2-5; TRBD1, the D gene given by the table, was not confirmed from the DNA. The J call could be wrong; TRBJ2-7 is a better fit for the DNA end. TRBV21-1 is labeled a pseudogene. The bases are TGTGCCAGCAGCAAAAGGGGCGGACCCCAGAGCTCCTACGAGCAGTACTTC. This is translated as CASSKRGGPQSSYEQYF.